The text below deals with one T cell receptor (beta chain). This record comes from a study of blood T cell repertoires in COVID-19. CDR3 length: 13 amino acids. Libraries were prepared by immunoSEQ multiplex PCR; TCRdb keeps only in-frame clonotypes and omits some of them. The sample lists about 310,000 clones; about 90% were seen once. The source of this sequence is a woman younger than 35 with acute COVID-19. This chain links TRBV23-1 with TRBJ1-1; 8 bases agree with TRBD1. TRBV23-1 is assigned to the ORF class and has an uncertain function. The sequenced material came from PBMCs or T cells enriched from blood (not recorded which). CDR3 loop: CATPPGQDTEAFF. The CDR3 DNA follows: TGCGCAACGCCCCCGGGACAGGACACTGAAGCTTTCTTT.